This T cell receptor beta chain stems from a study of OX40 agonist ivuxolimab in advanced cancers. Study results and limitations: Patients with a partial response at 0.1-3.0 mg/kg had among the lowest clonal expansion. Within 6 weeks, CD4+ and CD8+ blood T cells expanded clonally at 0.1 to 3.0 mg/kg.

TCRdb's table, derived via immunoSEQ multiplex PCR, lists solely in-frame clones and lacks some. There are roughly 100,000 clones in the sample; 90% occur only once, and approximately 0.49% lies in the top ten. As for this clone: Its antigen is unidentified.

The CDR3 runs 14 residues. V was clipped by 5 bases and J by 5 bases, with 15 bases between them. The germline V gene encodes CDR1 SEHNR and CDR2 FQNEAQ (reference sequence). The chain uses TRBV7-9 and TRBJ1-2; D possibly corresponds to TRBD1 (5 bases). Sequences were derived from CD4+ or CD8+ T cells sorted from blood, sampled in a trial of the OX40 agonist ivuxolimab. The sequence derives from an adult with an advanced solid tumor such as melanoma, head and neck, liver or kidney cancer. The CDR3, as DNA: TGTGCCAGCAGCCCACTTGGCGGGGGGTATGGCTACACCTTC. Residues: CASSPLGGGYGYTF.